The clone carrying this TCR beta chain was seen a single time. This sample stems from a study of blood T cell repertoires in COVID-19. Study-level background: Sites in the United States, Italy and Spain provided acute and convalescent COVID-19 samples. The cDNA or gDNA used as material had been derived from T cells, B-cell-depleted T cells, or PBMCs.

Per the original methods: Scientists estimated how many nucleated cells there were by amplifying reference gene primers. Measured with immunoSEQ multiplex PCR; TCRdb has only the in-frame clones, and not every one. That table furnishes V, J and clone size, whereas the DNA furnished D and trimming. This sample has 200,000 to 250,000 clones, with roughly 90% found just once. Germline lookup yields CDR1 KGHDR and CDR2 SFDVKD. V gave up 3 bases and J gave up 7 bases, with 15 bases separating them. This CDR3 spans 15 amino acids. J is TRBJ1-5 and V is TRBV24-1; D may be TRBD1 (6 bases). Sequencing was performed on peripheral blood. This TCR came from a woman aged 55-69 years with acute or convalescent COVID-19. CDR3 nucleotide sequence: TGTGCCACCAGTGATGCCACAGGGTACGGGCAGCCCCAGCATTTT. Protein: CATSDATGYGQPQHF.